This TCR beta chain was identified during a study of blood T cell repertoires in COVID-19. Study background: Acute and convalescent COVID-19 specimens originated in the United States, Italy and Spain.

Germline CDR1 SQVTM, CDR2 ANQGSEA. The ends were cut back, 3 bases at V and 1 base at J, with 9 bases in the middle. The CDR3 is 13 amino acids. Seattle-derived patients entered the study during active infection and were followed longitudinally. Authors' methods: Quantification of nucleated cells was approximated via reference gene primer amplification. Data came from immunoSEQ multiplex PCR; TCRdb stores just in-frame clones and leaves some out. V and J calls and clone size are given by that table; D and trimming were obtained from the DNA. Of 200,000 to 250,000 clones in the sample, 80% to 90% were seen once.

The chain couples TRBV29-1 to TRBJ1-2; TRBD1 might be the D (5 bases). The sequenced sample was peripheral blood. The sequence was obtained from a man aged 30 to 39 with COVID-19, enrolled during active disease. CDR3 nucleotide sequence: TGCAGCGTTGAGGCGACAGTTAACTATGGCTACACCTTC. It translates to CSVEATVNYGYTF.